The 18 T cell receptor beta chains below all came from one sample that was sequenced in a study of OX40 agonist ivuxolimab in advanced cancers. The table came from immunoSEQ multiplex PCR; TCRdb's copy has only in-frame clones and leaves some out. The sample lists 25,000 or so clones, about two thirds occurring once. Sequencing used CD4+ or CD8+ T cells sorted from blood, obtained in a trial of the OX40 agonist ivuxolimab. These receptors all come from an adult with an advanced solid tumor such as melanoma, head and neck, liver or kidney cancer.

This clone was seen once. The chain carries TRBV28 and TRBJ2-5; no firm D call. V lost 6 bases and J lost 2, with 16 bases in between. Germline V gives CDR1 MDHEN, CDR2 SYDVKM. The CDR3 is 15 amino acids. CDR3 loop: CASRALRDLQETQYF. In DNA, the CDR3 is TGTGCCAGCAGGGCCCTCCGTGACTTACAAGAGACCCAGTACTTC.

This clone was seen more than once but under ten times. This sample includes further DNA sequences coding for the same CDR3. V is TRBV15 and J is TRBJ2-3, with 8 positions matching TRBD2. The CDR3 extends over 16 amino acids. The V gene end was trimmed by 5 bases and the J gene end by 4 bases; junction bases not matched to a gene: 11. In germline, CDR1 is LNHNV, CDR2 YYDKDF (reference sequence). DNA of the CDR3: TGTGCCACCAGCTCGCCGGGCGGGGGGTTGGCAGATACGCAGTATTTT. Amino acid sequence: CATSSPGGGLADTQYF. Filled out from reference TRBV15 and TRBJ2-3, the complete variable domain reads DAMVIQNPRYQVTQFGKPVTLSCSQTLNHNVMYWYQQKSSQAPKLLFHYYDKDFNNEADTPDNFQSRRPNTSFCFLDIRSPGLGDTAMYLCATSSPGGGLADTQYFGPGTRLTVL.

The chain links TRBV9 to TRBJ1-1; D is unclear. Germline CDR1 SGDLS, CDR2 YYNGEE. V gave up 5 bases and J gave up 1 base, with 12 bases separating them. The CDR3 is 14 amino acids. CDR3 nucleotides: TGTGCCAGCAGGGAGGGAGACTCGAACACTGAAGCTTTCTTT. It yields the protein CASREGDSNTEAFF.

The J gene is TRBJ2-7, the V gene TRBV9; 10 positions match TRBD1. This CDR3 has 15 residues. The germline V gene has CDR1 SGDLS and CDR2 YYNGEE. V shed 3 bases and J 2 bases; nucleotides not matched to a gene: 5. The CDR3 nucleotides are TGTGCCAGCAGCGGCCGGGACAGGGGACCCTACGAGCAGTACTTC. The encoded protein is CASSGRDRGPYEQYF.

V and J are TRBV2 and TRBJ2-3; 9 positions agree with TRBD2. CDR1 and CDR2 (germline): SNHLY, FYNNEI. CDR3 size: 17 residues. Germline trimming cut 4 bases from V and 3 bases from J; bases unmatched to any gene: 11. The CDR3 region is CASSASSRGGVTDTQYF. CDR3 in DNA: TGTGCCAGCAGTGCTTCCTCGCGGGGGGGCGTAACAGATACGCAGTATTTT. Full variable domain (rest looked up from reference TRBV2 and TRBJ2-3): EPEVTQTPSHQVTQMGQEVILRCVPISNHLYFYWYRQILGQKVEFLVSFYNNEISEKSEIFDDQFSVERPDGSNFTLKIRSTKLEDSAMYFCASSASSRGGVTDTQYFGPGTRLTVL.

J is TRBJ2-7 and V is TRBV27, with TRBD1 identical over 9 bases. The CDR3 is made up of 14 amino acids. Germline CDR1 MNHEY, CDR2 SMNVEV (reference sequence). After removal of 3 bases from V and 3 bases from J, the junction contained 3 bases not matched to a gene. CDR3 sequence: CASSFGDRDYEQYF. The CDR3 nucleotides read TGTGCCAGCAGTTTCGGGGACAGGGACTACGAGCAGTACTTC.

This chain uses TRBV28 with TRBJ2-2; D remains ambiguous. The CDR3 has 12 amino acids. V was shortened by 1 base and J by 6 bases, with 3 bases between the two germline ends. Per the germline V gene, CDR1 is MDHEN and CDR2 is SYDVKM. The CDR3, as DNA: TGTGCCAGCAGTTTATTGTCCGGGGAGCTGTTTTTT. Encoded protein: CASSLLSGELFF. Combining the CDR3 with reference TRBV28 and TRBJ2-2 gives the whole variable domain DVKVTQSSRYLVKRTGEKVFLECVQDMDHENMFWYRQDPGLGLRLIYFSYDVKMKEKGDIPEGYSVSREKKERFSLILESASTNQTSMYLCASSLLSGELFFGEGSRLTVL.

The rearrangement links TRBV7-6 to TRBJ1-1, with D possibly being TRBD1 (5 bases). The V end was cut by 3 bases, the J end by 4 bases, with 9 bases between. In germline, CDR1 is SGHVS, CDR2 FNYEAQ. The CDR3 is 13 amino acids. DNA of the CDR3: TGTGCCAGCAGCTTTGGGGGAAGCACTGAAGCTTTCTTT. Translation: CASSFGGSTEAFF. Full variable domain (rest looked up from reference TRBV7-6 and TRBJ1-1): GAGVSQSPRYKVTKRGQDVALRCDPISGHVSLYWYRQALGQGPEFLTYFNYEAQQDKSGLPNDRFSAERPEGSISTLTIQRTEQRDSAMYRCASSFGGSTEAFFGQGTRLTVV.

V gene TRBV6-6 combines with J gene TRBJ2-3, with D uncertain. Germline V gives CDR1 MNHNY, CDR2 SVGAGI (reference sequence). The CDR3 totals 16 residues. V was clipped by 2 bases and J by 0 bases, with 12 bases between them. Here the CDR3 reads CASSYTTRASTDTQYF. The CDR3 DNA reads TGTGCCAGCAGTTACACTACCCGCGCCAGCACAGATACGCAGTATTTT.

The chain combines TRBV6-5 with TRBJ2-7, with D perhaps matching TRBD1 (6 bases). This CDR3 region has 13 residues. V lost 8 bases and J lost 3, with 14 bases in between. Germline V lookup: CDR1 MNHEY, CDR2 SVGAGI. The CDR3 DNA is TGTGCCAGCTCGTTGGGGGCCGGCTACGAGCAGTACTTC. Its protein product is CASSLGAGYEQYF.

About this clone itself: The junction and the germline gene differ at one end; a read error may be behind it. The chain couples TRBV7-7 to TRBJ1-3; TRBD1 aligns across 11 bases. Germline CDR1 is SSHAT and CDR2 is FNYEAQ (reference sequence). CDR3 length: 15 residues. Here the CDR3 reads CASSLDRGLGNTIYF. CDR3 DNA: TGTGCTAGCAGCTTGGACAGGGGGCTTGGAAACACCATATATTTT.

The gene calls are TRBV13 and TRBJ1-4, with D perhaps TRBD1 (5 bases). This CDR3 region has 14 residues. Trimming took off 3 bases at V and 4 bases at J, with 9 bases between the two ends. Germline loops: CDR1 PRHDT, CDR2 FYEKMQ (reference sequence). CDR3 loop: CASSFQGVNEKLFF. CDR3 DNA: TGTGCCAGCAGCTTTCAGGGTGTTAATGAAAAACTGTTTTTT.

The chain combines TRBV6-5 with TRBJ1-5; D may be TRBD1 (5 bases). The CDR3 length is 15 residues. The V gene's germline CDR1 is MNHEY and CDR2 SVGAGI. Deletions cut 3 bases from V and 2 bases from J, with 11 bases between. This CDR3 reads CASSYGGMRNQPQHF. The CDR3 nucleotides are TGTGCCAGCAGTTATGGGGGGATGCGCAATCAGCCCCAGCATTTT.

This clone was seen only a few times. The same CDR3 arises from other DNA sequences in this sample as well. The chain recombines TRBV29-1 with TRBJ2-2, with a tentative D call TRBD1 (6 bases). The CDR3 is made up of 13 amino acids. Germline loops: CDR1 SQVTM, CDR2 ANQGSEA. Trimming took off 4 bases at V and 3 bases at J, with 9 bases between the two ends. The CDR3, as DNA: TGCAGCGTTGTACAGGGCGACACCGGGGAGCTGTTTTTT. Protein sequence: CSVVQGDTGELFF.

The chain carries TRBV27 and TRBJ2-2; tentatively, D is TRBD1 or TRBD2 (5 bases each). The length of the CDR3 is 12 residues. Trimming left V 1 base short and J 8 bases short, with 5 bases between. CDR1 MNHEY and CDR2 SMNVEV come from the germline V gene (reference sequence). CDR3 nucleotides: TGTGCCAGCAGTTTATGGGGGGGGGAGCTGTTTTTT. As protein: CASSLWGGELFF.

V gene TRBV7-3 combines with J gene TRBJ1-6; 7 bases are shared with TRBD1. From germline, CDR1 is SGHTA and CDR2 FQGTGA. Trimming took 2 bases from V and 8 from J; bases not matched to a gene: 3. The CDR3 contains 14 residues. The DNA for the CDR3 is TGTGCCAGCAGCTTAGGGACAGCCTATTCACCCCTCCACTTT. Translation: CASSLGTAYSPLHF.

The chain has TRBV9 and TRBJ2-3; a weak D match, TRBD1 (6 bases). CDR1 and CDR2 (germline): SGDLS, YYNGEE. CDR3 length equals 16 residues. V dropped 4 bases and J dropped 0 bases, with 15 bases sitting between them. The CDR3 coding sequence is TGTGCCAGCAGCTCTCGCACAGGGACCAGCACAGATACGCAGTATTTT. Protein sequence: CASSSRTGTSTDTQYF.

The chain uses TRBV4-1 and TRBJ2-5, with 8 nucleotides matching TRBD2. From germline, CDR1 is MGHRA and CDR2 YSYEKL. V lost 0 bases to trimming and J lost 9 bases; unmatched junction nucleotides: 6. The CDR3 covers 14 residues. CDR3 bases: TGCGCCAGCAGCCAAGATATAGGGACTAGTGCCCAGTACTTC. It is translated as CASSQDIGTSAQYF.